The 3 T cell receptor beta chains below were found in one sample sequenced in a study of beta chain features in type 1 diabetes. As every portion of the isolated RNA was reverse transcribed, the sequencing read expressed TCRB transcripts. Using immunoSEQ multiplex PCR, the repertoire was profiled, and TCRdb retains in-frame clones only, with some absent. The sample has 200,000 to 250,000 clones, 27% seen once. Sequenced input: central memory CD4+ T cells from blood. The receptors stem from a man aged 25-40 years in good health.

The chain carries TRBV19 and TRBJ2-3; D uncertain. The CDR3 contains 15 residues. The germline CDR1 and CDR2 sequences are LNHDA and SQIVND (reference sequence). The V end was cut by 5 bases, the J end by 0 bases, with 12 bases between. For the CDR3, the DNA is TGTGCCAGTAGTCCCATGGGGTCTAGCACAGATACGCAGTATTTT. It is translated as CASSPMGSSTDTQYF.

This clone was found a few times. Other DNA sequences in this sample translate to the same CDR3. The chain links TRBV5-1 to TRBJ2-3; 10 bases fit TRBD1. Germline trimming cut 0 bases from V and 3 bases from J; bases unmatched to any gene: 1. Germline CDR1 and CDR2: SGHRS and YFSETQ. This CDR3 is built from 15 residues. The CDR3 here is CASSLEGQGTDTQYF. Here the CDR3 DNA reads TGCGCCAGCAGCTTGGAGGGACAGGGGACAGATACGCAGTATTTT. Variable domain in full (rest from reference TRBV5-1 and TRBJ2-3): KAGVTQTPRYLIKTRGQQVTLSCSPISGHRSVSWYQQTPGQGLQFLFEYFSETQRNKGNFPGRFSGRQFSNSRSEMNVSTLELGDSALYLCASSLEGQGTDTQYFGPGTRLTVL.

This clone was observed at least ten times. V gene TRBV14 combines with J gene TRBJ2-1; D call uncertain. The V end was cut by 1 base, the J end by 7 bases, with 11 bases between. The CDR3 length is 14 residues. Germline values: CDR1 SGHDN, CDR2 FVKESK. CDR3 nucleotides: TGTGCCAGCAGCCAAGTAACCACTGGGAATGAGCAGTTCTTC. As protein: CASSQVTTGNEQFF.